The present T cell receptor beta chain was sequenced within a study of cytomegalovirus exposure and HLA in healthy donors. Amplification used 60 Vbeta primers and 13 Jbeta primers. The data were produced by immunoSEQ multiplex PCR, yet TCRdb's version contains in-frame clones alone and is incomplete. The sample yields about 97,000 clones, roughly 73% seen once. Comment on this clone: Its antigen remains unknown.

J lost 7 bases, V lost 3 bases, and 8 bases had no gene match. The CDR3 covers 16 residues. Per the germline V gene, CDR1 is SGHDN and CDR2 is FVKESK. Study outcomes and limitations: There were several of the most significant clusters that appeared linked to common viral pathogens in a later analysis. An ancestry cluster, one associated with Asian ancestry, reportedly showed fewer N-insertions than the roughly 700-donor mean in a later analysis.

The rearrangement links TRBV14 to TRBJ1-6, with 8 bases identical to TRBD1. The sample was PBMCs. The source of this sequence is a man aged 35-49 years in good health and CMV-seronegative. CDR3 nucleotide sequence: TGTGCCAGCAGCCAGGACGACAGGGGAGGGAATTCACCCCTCCACTTT. The encoded protein is CASSQDDRGGNSPLHF. Full variable domain (outside the CDR3, taken from reference TRBV14 and TRBJ1-6): EAGVTQFPSHSVIEKGQTVTLRCDPISGHDNLYWYRRVMGKEIKFLLHFVKESKQDESGMPNNRFLAERTGGTYSTLKVQPAELEDSGVYFCASSQDDRGGNSPLHFGNGTRLTVT.